This T cell receptor (beta chain) was sequenced for a study of blood T cell repertoires in COVID-19. Study details: The analysed material was cDNA or gDNA that came from T cells, B-cell-depleted T cells, or PBMCs.

The CDR3 runs to 15 residues. The junction had 4 bases not matched to a gene; V was cut back by 2 bases and J by 6 bases. In germline, CDR1 is LNHDA, CDR2 SQIVND (reference sequence). Recruited during active infection, patients (from Seattle) were subsequently followed longitudinally. Original processing methods: Amplifying reference gene primers gave estimates of nucleated cell counts. The assay was immunoSEQ multiplex PCR, and TCRdb's table has in-frame clones only and misses some. The D gene and trimming were derived from the DNA, and the V and J assignments and clone size from that table. The sample holds 150,000 to 200,000 clones, more than 80% seen once.

The sequenced material came from peripheral blood. V is TRBV19 and J is TRBJ2-2; 9 bases map to TRBD1. This TCR derives from a woman aged 80 or older with COVID-19, enrolled during active disease. CDR3 sequence: CASSISRDRAGELFF. Written as DNA, the CDR3 is TGTGCCAGTAGTATATCCCGGGACAGGGCCGGGGAGCTGTTTTTT.